Below, 15 T cell receptor beta chains from the same sample are listed, as sequenced in a study of T cell repertoires in cytomegalovirus infection. In TCRdb, the reads were re-called with MiXCR into one record per CDR3 protein. The sample records approximately 550,000 distinct CDR3 sequences, about 17% being singletons. The sequencing input was CD8+ T cells from PBMCs. Receptor source: a human donor in good health (CMV status not recorded). Some clones in this sample may be carry-over from other donors' samples.

This chain joins TRBV6-5 and TRBJ2-7; D gene uncertain. Germline-derived CDR1 and CDR2 are MNHEY and SVGAGI. The CDR3 is 15 residues long. V was cut by 0 bases and J by 5 bases, with 14 bases left in between. CDR3 nucleotides: TGTGCCAGCAGTTACTCGAAGTTGGTGGGCCACGAGCAGTACTTC. The encoded protein is CASSYSKLVGHEQYF.

This clonotype was recorded at least ten times. This chain connects TRBV7-2 to TRBJ2-5; TRBD2 matches 9 bases. In germline, CDR1 is SGHTA, CDR2 FQGNSA. With V trimmed by 5 bases and J by 5 bases, 12 bases remained unmatched. The CDR3 contains 16 residues. CDR3 sequence reads: CASSPGGGGAWETQYF. The CDR3 region has the DNA TGTGCCAGCAGCCCTGGAGGCGGGGGGGCCTGGGAGACCCAGTACTTC. The variable domain in full, with the rest retrieved from reference TRBV7-2 and TRBJ2-5, is GAGVSQSPSNKVTEKGKDVELRCDPISGHTALYWYRQSLGQGLEFLIYFQGNSAPDKSGLPSDRFSAERTGGSVSTLTIQRTQQEDSAVYLCASSPGGGGAWETQYFGPGTRLLVL.

The J gene is TRBJ2-1, the V gene TRBV30, with D uncertain. CDR3 length: 13 amino acids. CDR1 and CDR2 from the germline V gene are GTSNPN and SVGIG (reference sequence). The germline V and J ends were trimmed by 0 bases and 8 bases, with 11 bases remaining between them. The CDR3 protein is CAWSVSTYDEQFF. CDR3 sequence (DNA): TGTGCCTGGAGTGTATCGACTTACGATGAGCAGTTCTTC.

The rearrangement joins TRBV7-6 to TRBJ2-2, with a possible D match to TRBD1 (5 bases). Germline assignment: CDR1 SGHVS and CDR2 FNYEAQ. The V end was cut by 3 bases, the J end by 0 bases, with 11 bases between. The CDR3 extends over 16 amino acids. DNA for the CDR3: TGTGCCAGCAGCTTTACAGGCTATTCGAACACCGGGGAGCTGTTTTTT. Translated: CASSFTGYSNTGELFF.

The genes are TRBV15 and TRBJ2-1; D is unresolved. The CDR3 runs to 11 residues. Germline CDR1 reads LNHNV; CDR2 reads YYDKDF (reference sequence). Trimming removed 0 bases from V and 13 bases from J, with 7 bases in between. The CDR3 loop is CATSRDQDQFF. Here the CDR3 DNA reads TGTGCCACCAGCAGAGATCAGGACCAGTTCTTC.

This clonotype has at least ten counts. The rearrangement uses TRBV11-1 and TRBJ2-7; TRBD1 is a possible D gene (6 bases). V was trimmed by 6 bases and J by 2 bases, leaving 20 bases between them. The CDR3 runs to 16 residues. Germline V lookup: CDR1 SGHAT, CDR2 FQDESV (reference sequence). The CDR3 bases are TGTGCCAGCAGTTTCCTCCCGGGACACGAGACCTACGAGCAGTACTTC. This gives the protein CASSFLPGHETYEQYF.

The gene calls are TRBV14 and TRBJ1-2; unclear D gene. V lost 1 base to trimming and J lost 4 bases, with 10 bases between them. Germline V gene sequence: CDR1 SGHDN, CDR2 FVKESK. The CDR3 contains 14 residues. The CDR3 coding sequence is TGTGCCAGCAGCCAAGTGATGGATCCCTATGGCTACACCTTC. Protein sequence: CASSQVMDPYGYTF. The whole variable domain, filled in from reference TRBV14 and TRBJ1-2, reads EAGVTQFPSHSVIEKGQTVTLRCDPISGHDNLYWYRRVMGKEIKFLLHFVKESKQDESGMPNNRFLAERTGGTYSTLKVQPAELEDSGVYFCASSQVMDPYGYTFGSGTRLTVV.

Regarding this clonotype: A read error is possible here, since a much larger clone lies one base away. This rearrangement joins TRBV5-6 to TRBJ2-7, with D tentatively TRBD2 (5 bases). The germline gives CDR1 SGHDT, CDR2 YYEEEE. V lost 3 bases to trimming and J lost 7 bases, with 17 bases between them. This CDR3 is 14 amino acids long. CDR3 sequence: CASSSGIGKGEQYF. CDR3 sequence (DNA): TGTGCCAGCAGCTCCGGGATAGGGAAGGGAGAGCAGTACTTC.

The J gene is TRBJ1-1, the V gene TRBV4-1; a possible D gene is TRBD1 (5 bases). The CDR3 length is 19 residues. The germline V gene encodes CDR1 MGHRA and CDR2 YSYEKL. V was cut by 3 bases and J by 0 bases, with 23 bases left in between. The CDR3 loop reads CASSQVAVGDRSLNTEAFF. DNA for the CDR3: TGCGCCAGCAGCCAGGTCGCGGTCGGGGACCGGAGCCTGAACACTGAAGCTTTCTTT.

The table lists this clonotype with a few counts. The chain combines TRBV24-1 with TRBJ2-5, with a weak D call TRBD1 (5 bases). Trimming pared 3 bases from V and 2 bases from J, leaving 18 bases between. Germline CDR1 reads KGHDR; CDR2 reads SFDVKD. The CDR3 consists of 17 residues. The DNA for the CDR3 is TGTGCCACCAGTGATCTCCCCTCGGACAAGGAACAAGAGACCCAGTACTTC. Its protein product is CATSDLPSDKEQETQYF.

This clonotype was recorded a few times. The J gene is TRBJ2-5, the V gene TRBV19; 7 bases agree with TRBD2. Per germline, CDR1 LNHDA and CDR2 SQIVND (reference sequence). Germline trimming cut 4 bases from V and 4 bases from J; bases unmatched to any gene: 9. This CDR3 comprises 15 residues. The CDR3 nucleotides are TGTGCCAGTAGTACGAGGGGAGGGTTGGTAGAGACCCAGTACTTC. It translates to CASSTRGGLVETQYF.

The chain employs TRBV27 and TRBJ1-2; the match to TRBD1 covers 7 bases. V shed 6 bases and J 4 bases; nucleotides not matched to a gene: 8. CDR1 and CDR2 from the germline V gene are MNHEY and SMNVEV (reference sequence). The CDR3 length is 14 residues. The CDR3 bases are TGTGCCAGCAGCCGAGGGGGCGTCGCCTATGGCTACACCTTC. Its protein is CASSRGGVAYGYTF.

The chain couples TRBV5-8 to TRBJ1-2; possibly TRBD1 for D (5 bases). This CDR3 comprises 15 residues. V gave up 4 bases and J gave up 6 bases, with 19 bases separating them. The germline CDR1 and CDR2 sequences are SGHTS and YDEGEE. For the CDR3, the DNA is TGTGCCAGCAGCCACTTCTCCGGGACTTCAAATGGCTACACCTTC. Encoded protein: CASSHFSGTSNGYTF.

The chain uses TRBV7-6 and TRBJ2-1; D uncertain. The V end was cut by 0 bases, the J end by 7 bases, with 7 bases between. Germline V CDR1 and CDR2: SGHVS, FNYEAQ. This CDR3 has 13 residues. The CDR3 protein is CASSLAHRNEQFF. CDR3 nucleotides: TGTGCCAGCAGCTTAGCGCACAGAAATGAGCAGTTCTTC.

This clonotype was seen many times. The chain has TRBV12-5 and TRBJ1-5; 8 nucleotides match TRBD1. This CDR3 is 18 amino acids long. From germline, CDR1 is LGHNT and CDR2 FRNRAP. The junction had 18 bases not matched to a gene; V was cut back by 5 bases and J by 6 bases. The CDR3 nucleotides are TGTGCTAGTGGTCACCCCCCCTCCGCAGGGGGCGCGGGTCAGCCCCAGCATTTT. Residues: CASGHPPSAGGAGQPQHF.